A selection of T cell receptor beta chains follows, all from one sample in a study of blood T cell repertoires in COVID-19. Clones were sequenced by immunoSEQ multiplex PCR, and TCRdb holds only the in-frame ones, with some missing. The table has roughly 390,000 clones, about 85% seen once. Material for sequencing was peripheral blood. These receptors were obtained from a woman younger than 30 with acute or convalescent COVID-19. CDR3s include the opening cysteine and the closing phenylalanine or tryptophan. The order of the fields is D gene, J gene, V gene, CDR3 length, clone size, CDR3 DNA, CDR3 protein. D genes are given only for firm matches. The listing skips clone size in some rows; elsewhere it reads once, few, many or a size class.

D: NA; J: TRBJ1-2; V: TRBV5-6; length: 16; size: NA; DNA: TGTGCCAGCAGCTTGAGACAGCTCTTAGCTAACTATGGCTACACCTTC; CDR3: CASSLRQLLANYGYTF
D: TRBD1; J: TRBJ2-7; V: TRBV3-1/TRBV3-2; length: 15; size: few; DNA: TGTGCCAGCAGCCAAGGGACAGGGGCTATGTACGAGCAGTACTTC; CDR3: CASSQGTGAMYEQYF
D: TRBD1; J: TRBJ1-1; V: TRBV15; length: 16; size: NA; DNA: TGTGCCACCAGCAGAGTAGTGACAGGGGGCGTTCTGGGAGCTTTCTTT; CDR3: CATSRVVTGGVLGAFF
D: TRBD1; J: TRBJ1-1; V: TRBV9; length: 13; size: once; DNA: TGTGCCAGCAGCGGAACAGGGGGCCCTGAAGCTTTCTTT; CDR3: CASSGTGGPEAFF
D: NA; J: TRBJ2-5; V: TRBV9; length: 17; size: NA; DNA: TGTGCCAGCAGCCCCCCGCCGTCGTGGGGAGAACTAGAGACCCAGTACTTC; CDR3: CASSPPPSWGELETQYF
D: NA; J: TRBJ1-4; V: TRBV28; length: 13; size: NA; DNA: TGTGCCAGCAGTTTAACAGGTTACGAAAAACTGTTTTTT; CDR3: CASSLTGYEKLFF
D: TRBD1; J: TRBJ1-2; V: TRBV10-3; length: 13; size: NA; DNA: TGTGCCATCAGCTCAGGACAGGGGAATGGCTACACCTTC; CDR3: CAISSGQGNGYTF
D: NA; J: TRBJ1-2; V: TRBV2; length: 15; size: NA; DNA: TGTGCCAGCAGTGAGGGAACAGGGTGGAACTATGGTTACACCTTC; CDR3: CASSEGTGWNYGYTF
D: NA; J: TRBJ2-3; V: TRBV25-1; length: 15; size: NA; DNA: TGTGCCAGCAGTGGTCTTCCAGGGGGCACAGATACGCAGTATTTT; CDR3: CASSGLPGGTDTQYF
D: NA; J: TRBJ2-5; V: TRBV12-5; length: 12; size: NA; DNA: TGTGCTAGTGGCCCCCCCGGGGAGACCCAGTACTTC; CDR3: CASGPPGETQYF
D: NA; J: TRBJ2-7; V: TRBV3-1/TRBV3-2; length: 15; size: NA; DNA: TGTGCCAGCAGCCAAGTGCTAGCGAGCTCCTACGAGCAGTACTTC; CDR3: CASSQVLASSYEQYF
D: NA; J: TRBJ1-6; V: TRBV4-1; length: 16; size: few; DNA: TGCGCCAGCAGCCCGACAGTCAGCTCCTATAATTCACCCCTCCACTTT; CDR3: CASSPTVSSYNSPLHF
D: TRBD2; J: TRBJ2-3; V: TRBV11-2; length: 14; size: NA; DNA: TGTGCCAGCAGCTTCGGTAGCGGGGGGTCGACGCAGTATTTT; CDR3: CASSFGSGGSTQYF
D: TRBD2; J: TRBJ2-5; V: TRBV7-8; length: 17; size: NA; DNA: TGTGCCAGCAGCCCTATCGGACTAGCGGGAGTCCGGGAGACCCAGTACTTC; CDR3: CASSPIGLAGVRETQYF
D: TRBD2; J: TRBJ2-7; V: TRBV19; length: 17; size: few; DNA: TGTGCCAGTAGTACTGGACTAGCGGCAGGTCCCCCTACGGAGCAGTACTTC; CDR3: CASSTGLAAGPPTEQYF
D: TRBD1; J: TRBJ2-2; V: TRBV2; length: 13; size: few; DNA: TGTGCCAGCAGGGACAGGGGAACCGGGGAGCTGTTTTTT; CDR3: CASRDRGTGELFF
D: NA; J: TRBJ1-3; V: TRBV5-1; length: 16; size: NA; DNA: TGCGCCAGCAGCTTCGGGGGGACTGGCTCTGGAAACACCATATATTTT; CDR3: CASSFGGTGSGNTIYF
D: NA; J: TRBJ1-5; V: TRBV7-9; length: 12; size: NA; DNA: TGTGCCAGCAGCTCAGGGGTCCAGCCCCAGCATTTT; CDR3: CASSSGVQPQHF
D: NA; J: TRBJ1-3; V: TRBV10-2; length: 15; size: once; DNA: TGCGCCAGCAGTTGTCCGGGGTTCTCTGGAAACACCATATATTTT; CDR3: CASSCPGFSGNTIYF
D: NA; J: TRBJ1-1; V: TRBV6-6; length: 17; size: NA; DNA: TGTGCCAGCAGTCCCACGGGACTGTACATTATGAACACTGAAGCTTTCTTT; CDR3: CASSPTGLYIMNTEAFF
D: NA; J: TRBJ2-2; V: TRBV19; length: 14; size: once; DNA: TGTGCCAGTAGTATGGGACAGAACACCGGGGAGCTGTTTTTT; CDR3: CASSMGQNTGELFF
D: NA; J: TRBJ1-5; V: TRBV28; length: 13; size: NA; DNA: TGTGCCAGTCTGAAGCCGGGACTGCAGCCCCAGCATTTT; CDR3: CASLKPGLQPQHF
D: NA; J: TRBJ2-3; V: TRBV7-9; length: 19; size: NA; DNA: TGTGCCAGCAGCCCTCGAGTTGATTCGGCCGAGCGAACGCCAGATACGCAGTATTTT; CDR3: CASSPRVDSAERTPDTQYF
D: NA; J: TRBJ1-1; V: TRBV29-1; length: 14; size: NA; DNA: TGCAGCGTGGCCTGGGCAGGGGATGGCACTGAAGCTTTCTTT; CDR3: CSVAWAGDGTEAFF
D: TRBD1; J: TRBJ1-2; V: TRBV2; length: 15; size: NA; DNA: TGTGCCAGCACCGAACAGAGACAGGGCCACTATGGCTACACCTTC; CDR3: CASTEQRQGHYGYTF
D: TRBD1; J: TRBJ1-5; V: TRBV6-1; length: 20; size: NA; DNA: TGTGCCAGCAGTGAGACCAGGGACAGGGGAGGCCCATTGCGCAATCAGCCCCAGCATTTT; CDR3: CASSETRDRGGPLRNQPQHF
D: TRBD2; J: TRBJ2-2; V: TRBV28; length: 14; size: NA; DNA: TGTGCCAGCAGCGAGGGGACTACCGGAGGGGAGCTGTTTTTT; CDR3: CASSEGTTGGELFF
D: NA; J: TRBJ2-3; V: TRBV30; length: 13; size: NA; DNA: TGTGCCTGGAGTGGCCCGGGGGCAGATACGCAGTATTTT; CDR3: CAWSGPGADTQYF
D: TRBD2; J: TRBJ2-3; V: TRBV20-1; length: 15; size: NA; DNA: TGCAGTGCTAGTCACCGACTAGCAAGCACAGATACGCAGTATTTT; CDR3: CSASHRLASTDTQYF
D: NA; J: TRBJ2-7; V: TRBV28; length: 15; size: NA; DNA: TGTGCCAGCAGTTTAGAAACAGGGCCAGCGGGGGAGCAGTACTTC; CDR3: CASSLETGPAGEQYF
D: NA; J: TRBJ1-3; V: TRBV18; length: 14; size: few; DNA: TGTGCCAGCTCACCACCCCAGACTGGAAACACCATATATTTT; CDR3: CASSPPQTGNTIYF
D: NA; J: TRBJ2-2; V: TRBV11-2; length: 16; size: NA; DNA: TGTGCCAGCAGCTTAAATTCGGCAGGGTCAGGCGGGGAGCTGTTTTTT; CDR3: CASSLNSAGSGGELFF
D: NA; J: TRBJ1-3; V: TRBV28; length: 12; size: NA; DNA: TGTGCCAGCGGGACACTAGGAAACACCATATATTTT; CDR3: CASGTLGNTIYF
D: NA; J: TRBJ1-2; V: TRBV6-1; length: 16; size: NA; DNA: TGTGCCAGCAGTGAGGGGGGGGCCCCAGCTAACTATGGCTACACCTTC; CDR3: CASSEGGAPANYGYTF
D: NA; J: TRBJ2-7; V: TRBV7-2; length: 14; size: NA; DNA: TGTGCCAGCAGCTCCTCCTGGACGGGGTACGAGCAGTACTTC; CDR3: CASSSSWTGYEQYF
D: TRBD2; J: TRBJ2-3; V: TRBV2; length: 15; size: NA; DNA: TGTGCCAGCAGCGCTATGGGACTAGCGGTAGATACGCAGTATTTT; CDR3: CASSAMGLAVDTQYF
D: NA; J: TRBJ1-1; V: TRBV2; length: 11; size: NA; DNA: TGTGCCAGCATCCGACATGCTGAAGCTTTCTTT; CDR3: CASIRHAEAFF
D: NA; J: TRBJ1-3; V: TRBV24-1; length: 16; size: NA; DNA: TGTGCCACCAGTGATGGAGCGGGGAGCGATAGAAACACCATATATTTT; CDR3: CATSDGAGSDRNTIYF
D: NA; J: TRBJ1-2; V: TRBV27; length: 16; size: NA; DNA: TGTGCCAGCAGCGAAACGGGGACAAGCCCAACCTATGGCTACACCTTC; CDR3: CASSETGTSPTYGYTF